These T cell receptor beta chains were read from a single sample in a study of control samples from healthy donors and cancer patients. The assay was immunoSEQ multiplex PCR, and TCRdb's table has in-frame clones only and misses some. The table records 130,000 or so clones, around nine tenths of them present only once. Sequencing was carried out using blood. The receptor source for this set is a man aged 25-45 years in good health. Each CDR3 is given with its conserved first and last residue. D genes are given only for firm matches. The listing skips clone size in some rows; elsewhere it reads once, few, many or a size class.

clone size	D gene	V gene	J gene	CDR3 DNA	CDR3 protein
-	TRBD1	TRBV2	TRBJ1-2	TGTGCCAGCACCGAGACAGGGCTGCGCTACACCTTC	CASTETGLRYTF
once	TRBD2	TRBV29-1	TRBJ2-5	TGCAGCGTTGCAAGTAGCGGGCTCCAAGAGACCCAGTACTTC	CSVASSGLQETQYF
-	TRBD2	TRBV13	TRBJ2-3	TGTGCCAGCAGCTTGGCTAGCGGGGGAACAGATACGCAGTATTTT	CASSLASGGTDTQYF
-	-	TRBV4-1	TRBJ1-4	TGCGCCAGCAGCCAATCCGGACGGATTAATGAAAAACTGTTTTTT	CASSQSGRINEKLFF
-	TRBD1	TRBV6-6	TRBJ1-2	TGTGCCAGCAGTCCGCGACAGGGTGTCTATGGCTACACCTTC	CASSPRQGVYGYTF
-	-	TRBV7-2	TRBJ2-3	TGTGCCAGCAGCTTAGTCGCAGTCACAGATACGCAGTATTTT	CASSLVAVTDTQYF
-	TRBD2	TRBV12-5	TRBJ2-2	TGTGCTAGTGGTTGGGGGGGTGTGGACACCGGGGAGCTGTTTTTT	CASGWGGVDTGELFF
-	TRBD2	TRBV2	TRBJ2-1	TGTGCCAGCAGTGAAGTAGCGGGGGGCTACAATGAGCAGTTCTTC	CASSEVAGGYNEQFF
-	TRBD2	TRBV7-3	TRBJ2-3	TGTGCCAGCAGCCCCATAGCCGGGGGGTCAGATACGCAGTATTTT	CASSPIAGGSDTQYF
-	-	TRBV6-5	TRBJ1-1	TGTGCCAGCAGCAGGGAAAGTCTGACGGCTGAAGCTTTCTTT	CASSRESLTAEAFF
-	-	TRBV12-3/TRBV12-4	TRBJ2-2	TGTGCCAGCCTCGACAGAAACACCGGGGAGCTGTTTTTT	CASLDRNTGELFF
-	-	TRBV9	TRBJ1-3	TGTGCCAGCAGCGTAGATGAAAGGTCTGGAAACACCATATATTTT	CASSVDERSGNTIYF
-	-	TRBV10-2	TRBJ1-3	TGCGCCAGCAGCCCAACAGGGATTGGAAACACCATATATTTT	CASSPTGIGNTIYF
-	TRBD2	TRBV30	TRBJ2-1	TGTGCCTGGAGTAAAGGGACTAGCGCCTATAATGAGCAGTTCTTC	CAWSKGTSAYNEQFF
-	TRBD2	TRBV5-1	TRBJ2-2	TGCGCCAGCAGCTTAGCGGGGGGGAACACCGGGGAGCTGTTTTTT	CASSLAGGNTGELFF
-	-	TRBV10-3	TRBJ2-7	TGTGCCATCAGCCAGGGCTACGAGCAGTACTTC	CAISQGYEQYF
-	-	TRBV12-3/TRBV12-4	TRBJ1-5	TGTGCCAGCAGTTTTTCCAAGCAGCCCCAGCATTTT	CASSFSKQPQHF
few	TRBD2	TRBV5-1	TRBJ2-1	TGCGCCAGCAGCGCCCTAGTGGGGGGGAATTACAATGAGCAGTTCTTC	CASSALVGGNYNEQFF
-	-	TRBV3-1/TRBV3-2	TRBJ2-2	TGTGCCAGCAGCCCGTTATCTATCGCCGGGGAGCTGTTTTTT	CASSPLSIAGELFF
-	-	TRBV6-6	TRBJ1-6	TGTGCCAGCAGTCCTGGGGGCAGATTTGACTCCTATAATTCACCCCTCCACTTT	CASSPGGRFDSYNSPLHF
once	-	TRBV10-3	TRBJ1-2	TGTGCCATTACCGGGTCTTCGGGGGACTATGGCTACACCTTC	CAITGSSGDYGYTF
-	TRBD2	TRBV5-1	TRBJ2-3	TGCGCCAGCAGCCAGGGACTAATTCTAGATACGCAGTATTTT	CASSQGLILDTQYF
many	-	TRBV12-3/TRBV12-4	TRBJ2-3	TGTGCCAGCAGTGTAAGCACAGATACGCAGTATTTT	CASSVSTDTQYF
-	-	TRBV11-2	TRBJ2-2	TGTGCCAGCCGATTCCCGGGGCGTAACACCGGGGAGCTGTTTTTT	CASRFPGRNTGELFF
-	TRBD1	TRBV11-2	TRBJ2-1	TGTGCCAGCAGCTTAGATCACAGGGGAGACAATGAGCAGTTCTTC	CASSLDHRGDNEQFF
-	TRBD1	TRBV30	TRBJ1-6	TGTGCCTGGAGTCGAGGGACAGTGTCTAATTCACCCCTCCACTTT	CAWSRGTVSNSPLHF
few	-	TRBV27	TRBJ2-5	TGTGCCAGCAGTCCCTTTGGGGGGGCAGGGACCCAGTACTTC	CASSPFGGAGTQYF
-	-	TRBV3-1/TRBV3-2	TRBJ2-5	TGTGCCAGCAGCCAAGGTAGCAGACAAGAGACCCAGTACTTC	CASSQGSRQETQYF
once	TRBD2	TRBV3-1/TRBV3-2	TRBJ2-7	TGTGCCAGCAGCGTCCGGGGGGTCTCCTACGAGCAGTACTTC	CASSVRGVSYEQYF
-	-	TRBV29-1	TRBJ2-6	TGCAGCGTTCAGCAGAGCTCTGGGGCCAACGTCCTGACTTTC	CSVQQSSGANVLTF
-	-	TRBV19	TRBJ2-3	TGTGCCAGTAGTAGAAGGGGCACAGATACGCAGTATTTT	CASSRRGTDTQYF
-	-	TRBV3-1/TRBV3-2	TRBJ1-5	TGTGCCACTTCCGGGGGGACCCATCAGCCCCAGCATTTT	CATSGGTHQPQHF
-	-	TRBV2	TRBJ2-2	TGTGCCAGCAATCTTGGGGGCAGTACGAACACCGGGGAGCTGTTTTTT	CASNLGGSTNTGELFF
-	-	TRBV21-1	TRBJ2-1	TGTGCCAGCAGCAGGGGACTAGCCTACAATGAGCAGTTCTTC	CASSRGLAYNEQFF
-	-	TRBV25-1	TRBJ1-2	TGTGCCAGCAGTGAATCGGAGGGTAGCTATGGCTACACCTTC	CASSESEGSYGYTF
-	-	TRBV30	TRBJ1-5	TGTGCCTGGAGTGGCGGCTCAGATCAGCCCCAGCATTTT	CAWSGGSDQPQHF
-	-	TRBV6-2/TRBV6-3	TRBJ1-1	TGTGCCAGCAGTCCGCACCTGCCCCCTGAAGCTTTCTTT	CASSPHLPPEAFF
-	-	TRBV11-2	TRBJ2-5	TGTGCCAGCAGCCCTGGACTACGGGAGACCCAGTACTTC	CASSPGLRETQYF
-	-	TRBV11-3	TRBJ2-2	TGTGCCAGCCGGTGGGCCTTGAACACCGGGGAGCTGTTTTTT	CASRWALNTGELFF
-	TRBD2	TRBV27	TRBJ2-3	TGTGCCAGCAGGCTGACTAGCGGGGGCCGAAGAGATACGCAGTATTTT	CASRLTSGGRRDTQYF
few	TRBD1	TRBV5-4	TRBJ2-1	TGTGCCAGCAGCTCCGGGACAGGGGTTCCGGATGAGCAGTTCTTC	CASSSGTGVPDEQFF
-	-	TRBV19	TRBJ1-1	TGTGCCAGTAGTATAGATCAGGGTCACACCCGAGGGACTGAAGCTTTCTTT	CASSIDQGHTRGTEAFF
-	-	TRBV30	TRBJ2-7	TGTGCCTGGAGTAAGGGAGGGGGGTACGAGCAGTACTTC	CAWSKGGGYEQYF
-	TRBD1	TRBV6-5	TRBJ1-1	TGTGCCAGCAGTTACTCTGGGACAGTGGTATTAGCTGAAGCTTTCTTT	CASSYSGTVVLAEAFF
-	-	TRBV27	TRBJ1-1	TGTGCCAGCAGTTCAGGACAGCCTAACACTGAAGCTTTCTTT	CASSSGQPNTEAFF
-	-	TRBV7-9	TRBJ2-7	TGTGCCAGCAGCTTATCCCCCCCAGGGGTCGAGCAGTACTTC	CASSLSPPGVEQYF
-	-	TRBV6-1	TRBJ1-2	TGTGCCAGCAGTGAAGTCGGGGGGCAAAGGGATGGCTACACCTTC	CASSEVGGQRDGYTF
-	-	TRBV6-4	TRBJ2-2	TGTGCCAGCCAAACCGGGCCGAACACCGGGGAGCTGTTTTTT	CASQTGPNTGELFF
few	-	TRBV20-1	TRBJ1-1	TGCAGTGCTAGTCAACAGATAGACACTGAAGCTTTCTTT	CSASQQIDTEAFF
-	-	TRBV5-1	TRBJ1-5	TGCGCCAGCAGCTTGGGGGGAGGCAATCAGCCCCAGCATTTT	CASSLGGGNQPQHF
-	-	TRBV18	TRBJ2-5	TGTGCCAGCTCACGGTCAGAACAAGAGACCCAGTACTTC	CASSRSEQETQYF
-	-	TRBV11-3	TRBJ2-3	TGTGCCAGCAGCCTAGGCCTCCAAACGCAGTATTTT	CASSLGLQTQYF
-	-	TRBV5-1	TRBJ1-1	TGCGCCAGCACCAATGATGGATCTGTTTGCTTT	CASTNDGSVCF
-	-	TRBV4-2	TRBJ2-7	TGTGCCAGCAGCCAGTCTGGAGGGGTCAACGAGCAGTACTTC	CASSQSGGVNEQYF
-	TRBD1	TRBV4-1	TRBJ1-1	TGCGCCAGCAGCCGCGGAACGGGACAGTCGAACACTGAAGCTTTCTTT	CASSRGTGQSNTEAFF
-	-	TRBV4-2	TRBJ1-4	TGTGCCAGCAGCCAAGATAAGGCGTCCGGCTATAATGAAAAACTGTTTTTT	CASSQDKASGYNEKLFF